These 20 T cell receptor beta chains were all obtained from the same sample, sequenced in a study of shared clonotypes between healthy human individuals (TCRdb year 2020). The library was produced with the immunoSEQ multiplex PCR assay. TCRdb took this table from immuneACCESS and kept in-frame rearrangements with V and J called. Such tables lack part of the clones; where checked against another copy, unresolved V genes explain under half of the gap, and the rest is unexplained. For this sample there are more than 1 million clones; 78% appear just once. Clones ranked in the top ten supply 0.5% to 0.6% of the sample. The specimen sequenced was memory CD4+ T cells from PBMCs. Taken with the paper, the label for cell subset or site translates to: CD45RA-negative fraction. These receptors all come from a man aged 18 to 35 in good health. Some clones in this sample may be carry-over from other donors' samples.

The V gene is TRBV5-4, the J gene TRBJ2-7; the D gene is possibly TRBD2 (5 bases). The CDR3 contains 15 residues. V was trimmed by 3 bases and J by 5 bases, leaving 18 bases between them. Per the germline V gene, CDR1 is SGHNT and CDR2 is YYREEE (reference sequence). The CDR3 DNA reads as TGTGCCAGCAGCTCGGAGGCCAGGAGGCCTGACGAGCAGTACTTC. Amino acid sequence: CASSSEARRPDEQYF.

In this sample, this clone turned up a few times. The CDR3 bases are TGTGCCAGCAGAAGAAGCGGGAAGATTTACAATGAGCAGTTCTTC. Encoded protein: CASRRSGKIYNEQFF. This chain links TRBV28 with TRBJ2-1; 7 nucleotides line up with TRBD2. The CDR3 is 15 residues long. CDR1 is MDHEN, CDR2 SYDVKM, per germline. V trimming: 6 bases; J trimming: 4 bases; junction bases outside the gene matches: 9. The full variable domain, in which reference TRBV28 and TRBJ2-1 provide the parts outside the CDR3, is DVKVTQSSRYLVKRTGEKVFLECVQDMDHENMFWYRQDPGLGLRLIYFSYDVKMKEKGDIPEGYSVSREKKERFSLILESASTNQTSMYLCASRRSGKIYNEQFFGPGTRLTVL.

This chain joins TRBV5-1 and TRBJ2-2; TRBD2 matches 7 bases. The germline gives CDR1 SGHRS, CDR2 YFSETQ. The CDR3 sequence is 16 residues long. J was trimmed by 6 bases and V by 0 bases; bases with no gene match: 8. CDR3 sequence: CASSLVSAGVPGELFF. Here the CDR3 DNA reads TGCGCCAGCAGCTTGGTATCGGCGGGAGTCCCCGGGGAGCTGTTTTTT.

The chain is built from TRBV5-1 and TRBJ2-7; D is uncertain. V gave up 5 bases and J gave up 4 bases, with 7 bases separating them. The CDR3 runs 11 residues. Germline CDR1 SGHRS, CDR2 YFSETQ. The CDR3 reads CASSSVYEQYF. The CDR3 nucleotides are TGCGCCAGCAGTAGTGTATACGAGCAGTACTTC.

The chain links TRBV10-3 to TRBJ2-4, with 10 bases identical to TRBD1. This CDR3 region has 15 residues. Unmatched junction bases numbered 6, after V lost 3 bases and J lost 7 bases. The germline gives CDR1 ENHRY, CDR2 SYGVKD. Here the CDR3 DNA reads TGTGCCATCAGTGACTCGGGACAGGGGAGGAACATTCAGTACTTC. Its translation: CAISDSGQGRNIQYF.

V gene TRBV9 combines with J gene TRBJ1-3; D might be TRBD1 (5 bases). Germline-derived CDR1 and CDR2 are SGDLS and YYNGEE. This CDR3 contains 13 residues. V dropped 4 bases and J dropped 4 bases, with 9 bases sitting between them. The chain's CDR3 is CASSPGTGNTIYF. The CDR3 nucleotides are TGTGCCAGCAGCCCCGGGACCGGAAACACCATATATTTT.

The chain is built from TRBV5-6 and TRBJ1-1, with D tentatively TRBD1 (5 bases). This CDR3 has 13 amino acids. V lost 5 bases and J lost 3, with 11 bases in between. Looked up from germline, CDR1 is SGHDT and CDR2 is YYEEEE. The chain's CDR3 is CASSWPGYTEAFF. The CDR3 region has the DNA TGTGCCAGCAGTTGGCCAGGGTACACTGAAGCTTTCTTT.

The chain employs TRBV2 and TRBJ1-5; D perhaps matches TRBD1 (5 bases). CDR1 is SNHLY and CDR2 is FYNNEI in the germline V gene. V was shortened by 8 bases and J by 4 bases, with 12 bases between the two germline ends. This CDR3 spans 13 amino acids. The CDR3 bases are TGTGCCAGCGGGGCTCAGGGTAATCAGCCCCAGCATTTT. Protein product: CASGAQGNQPQHF.

The chain joins TRBV7-3 to TRBJ2-5, with a tentative D call TRBD1 (6 bases). CDR1 and CDR2 (germline): SGHTA, FQGTGA. V lost 3 bases, J lost 4 bases, and 9 bases lay in between. The CDR3 covers 13 residues. The CDR3 sequence: CASSFGRGETQYF. CDR3 nucleotide sequence: TGTGCCAGCAGCTTCGGCAGGGGAGAGACCCAGTACTTC.

J is TRBJ1-5 and V is TRBV19; 7 bases match TRBD1. V gave up 6 bases and J gave up 6 bases; unmatched junction bases: 11. This CDR3 region has 15 residues. Germline V gene lookup returns CDR1 LNHDA and CDR2 SQIVND (reference sequence). Here the CDR3 reads CASSQVRGLSQPQHF. The DNA of the CDR3 is TGTGCCAGTAGCCAGGTGAGGGGGCTAAGTCAGCCCCAGCATTTT.

The chain uses TRBV30 and TRBJ2-3; D remains unclear. V was trimmed by 3 bases and J by 2 bases, leaving 9 bases between them. The CDR3 totals 13 residues. Germline CDR1 GTSNPN, CDR2 SVGIG (reference sequence). The CDR3, as DNA: TGTGCCTGGAGAGCCGAACTCACAGATACGCAGTATTTT. This translates into CAWRAELTDTQYF.

The chain has TRBV7-2 and TRBJ2-3, with 10 bases fitting TRBD2. CDR3 length: 14 residues. V gave up 4 bases and J gave up 5 bases; unmatched junction bases: 3. Germline CDR1 is SGHTA and CDR2 is FQGNSA. This chain's CDR3 is CASSSRLAGDTQYF. CDR3 coding DNA: TGTGCCAGCAGCTCCCGACTAGCGGGAGATACGCAGTATTTT.

The V call is TRBV21-1, the J call TRBJ2-1. TRBV21-1 has pseudogene status. The CDR3 totals 12 residues. CDR3: CASSPCPDEQFF. The CDR3 nucleotides are TGTGCCAGCAGCCCATGTCCCGATGAGCAGTTCTTC.

The rearrangement links TRBV28 to TRBJ2-3; 9 bases agree with TRBD1. CDR3 length: 15 residues. Germline CDR1 and CDR2: MDHEN and SYDVKM. The V gene end was trimmed by 4 bases and the J gene end by 4 bases; junction bases not matched to a gene: 6. The CDR3 DNA follows: TGTGCCAGCAGTTCGGTGGGACAGGGCCCAGATACGCAGTATTTT. It yields the protein CASSSVGQGPDTQYF.

This clone occurred a few times. The chain is built from TRBV6-6 and TRBJ2-4, with D perhaps assigned TRBD1 or TRBD2 (5 bases each). The germline V and J ends were trimmed by 2 bases and 5 bases, with 10 bases remaining between them. Germline CDR1 is MNHNY and CDR2 is SVGAGI (reference sequence). The CDR3 has 14 amino acids. CDR3 in amino acids: CASSYGTLENIQYF. Here the CDR3 DNA reads TGTGCCAGCAGTTACGGGACCCTCGAAAACATTCAGTACTTC.

The chain recombines TRBV6-5 with TRBJ2-5, with D hard to call. Per the germline V gene, CDR1 is MNHEY and CDR2 is SVGAGI. The V end lost 0 bases, the J end lost 5 bases, and 10 bases lay between the germline ends. CDR3 length: 14 residues. DNA for the CDR3: TGTGCCAGCAGTTACTCGTCCGGGCGGGAGACCCAGTACTTC. Encoded protein: CASSYSSGRETQYF.

The chain links TRBV5-1 to TRBJ2-6; 8 nucleotides agree with TRBD2. V was clipped by 4 bases and J by 0 bases; unmatched bases: 12. CDR3 length equals 19 residues. Germline V lookup: CDR1 SGHRS, CDR2 YFSETQ. Here the CDR3 reads CASSSGGRGTSSGANVLTF. The CDR3 nucleotides read TGCGCCAGCAGCAGCGGGGGCAGGGGTACCAGCTCTGGGGCCAACGTCCTGACTTTC.

The V call is TRBV5-1, the J call TRBJ2-1; 8 nucleotides line up with TRBD1. Germline CDR1 reads SGHRS; CDR2 reads YFSETQ. The V segment lost 0 bases and the J segment 3 bases; nucleotides outside the gene matches: 5. This CDR3 is 16 amino acids long. CDR3 in amino acids: CASSLAGQVIYNEQFF. The CDR3 DNA sequence: TGCGCCAGCAGCTTGGCGGGACAGGTGATCTACAATGAGCAGTTCTTC. Together with reference TRBV5-1 and TRBJ2-1, the CDR3 gives the full variable domain: KAGVTQTPRYLIKTRGQQVTLSCSPISGHRSVSWYQQTPGQGLQFLFEYFSETQRNKGNFPGRFSGRQFSNSRSEMNVSTLELGDSALYLCASSLAGQVIYNEQFFGPGTRLTVL.

The table lists this clone with a count of one. The gene calls are TRBV7-8 and TRBJ2-7, with 9 bases fitting TRBD1. The CDR3 covers 15 residues. The junction had 10 bases not matched to a gene; V was cut back by 5 bases and J by 5 bases. Germline CDR1 and CDR2: SGHVS and FQNEAQ. CDR3 sequence reads: CASSPPGTGYHEQYF. DNA of the CDR3: TGTGCCAGCAGCCCGCCAGGGACAGGGTACCACGAGCAGTACTTC.

CDR3 nucleotides: TGTGCCAGCAGCTTTTGCAGGGAAATCCGGACTAGCGGGAGGGAGTACGAGCAGTACTTC. Its translation is CASSFCREIRTSGREYEQYF. The rearrangement joins TRBV5-4 to TRBJ2-7, with 15 bases aligning to TRBD2. J gave up 4 bases and V 2 bases, and 16 bases lay outside the gene matches. CDR1 and CDR2 (germline): SGHNT, YYREEE (reference sequence). The CDR3 loop spans 20 amino acids.